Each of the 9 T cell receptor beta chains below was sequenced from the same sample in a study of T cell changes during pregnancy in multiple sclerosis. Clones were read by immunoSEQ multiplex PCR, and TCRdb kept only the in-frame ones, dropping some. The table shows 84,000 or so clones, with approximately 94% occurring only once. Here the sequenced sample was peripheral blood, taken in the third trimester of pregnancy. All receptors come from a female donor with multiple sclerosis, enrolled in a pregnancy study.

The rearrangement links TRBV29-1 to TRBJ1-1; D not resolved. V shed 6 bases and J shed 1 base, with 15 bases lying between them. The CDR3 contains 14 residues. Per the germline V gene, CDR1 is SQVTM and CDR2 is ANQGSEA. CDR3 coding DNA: TGCAGCGTCCCACCAAATTCAGGGAACACTGAAGCTTTCTTT. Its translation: CSVPPNSGNTEAFF.

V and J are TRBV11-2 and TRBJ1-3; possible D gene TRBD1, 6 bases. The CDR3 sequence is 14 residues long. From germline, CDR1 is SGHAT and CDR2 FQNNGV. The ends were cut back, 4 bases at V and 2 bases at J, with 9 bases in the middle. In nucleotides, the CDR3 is TGTGCCAGCAGCTCACAGGGACCTGGAAACACCATATATTTT. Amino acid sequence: CASSSQGPGNTIYF.

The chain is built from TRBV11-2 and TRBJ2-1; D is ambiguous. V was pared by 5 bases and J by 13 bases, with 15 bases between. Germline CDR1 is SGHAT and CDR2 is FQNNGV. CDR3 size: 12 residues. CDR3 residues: CASSHTMIQQFF. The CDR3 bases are TGTGCCAGCAGCCATACTATGATCCAACAGTTCTTC.

CDR3 amino acids: CASSLSVGGETQYF. The CDR3 nucleotides are TGTGCCAGCAGTTTATCAGTAGGGGGAGAGACCCAGTACTTC. The V call is TRBV27, the J call TRBJ2-5; D may be TRBD1 (6 bases). From germline, CDR1 is MNHEY and CDR2 SMNVEV (reference sequence). CDR3 length: 14 amino acids. The V end lost 0 bases, the J end lost 4 bases, and 9 bases lay between the germline ends.

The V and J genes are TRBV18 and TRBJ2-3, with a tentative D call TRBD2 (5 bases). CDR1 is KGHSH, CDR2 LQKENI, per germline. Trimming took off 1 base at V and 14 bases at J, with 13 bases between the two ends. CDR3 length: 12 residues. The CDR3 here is CASSPLEDRGYF. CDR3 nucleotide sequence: TGTGCCAGCTCACCACTAGAAGACCGGGGGTATTTT.

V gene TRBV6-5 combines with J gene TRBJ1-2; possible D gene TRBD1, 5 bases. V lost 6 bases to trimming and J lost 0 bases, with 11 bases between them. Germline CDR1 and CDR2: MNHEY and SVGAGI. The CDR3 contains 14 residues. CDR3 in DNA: TGTGCCAGCAGCCGACAGATGACTAACTATGGCTACACCTTC. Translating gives CASSRQMTNYGYTF.

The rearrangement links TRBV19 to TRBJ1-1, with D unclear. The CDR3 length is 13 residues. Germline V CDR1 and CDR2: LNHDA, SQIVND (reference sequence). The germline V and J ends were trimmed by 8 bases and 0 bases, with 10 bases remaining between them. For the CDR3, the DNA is TGTGCCAGTCTCTCGCGGTTGAACACTGAAGCTTTCTTT. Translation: CASLSRLNTEAFF.

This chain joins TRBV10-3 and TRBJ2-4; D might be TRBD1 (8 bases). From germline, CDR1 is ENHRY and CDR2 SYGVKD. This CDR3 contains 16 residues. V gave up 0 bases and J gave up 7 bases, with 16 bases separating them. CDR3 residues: CAISESGGTGMNIQYF. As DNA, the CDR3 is TGTGCCATCAGTGAGTCGGGGGGGACAGGTATGAACATTCAGTACTTC.

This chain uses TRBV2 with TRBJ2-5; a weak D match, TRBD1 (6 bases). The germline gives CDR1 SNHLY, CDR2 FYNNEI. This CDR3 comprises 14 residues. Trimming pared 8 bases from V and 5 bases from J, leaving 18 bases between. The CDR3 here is CASSQNRAGETQYF. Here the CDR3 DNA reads TGTGCCAGCTCGCAAAACAGGGCCGGGGAGACCCAGTACTTC.